Sequencing of this TCR beta chain was carried out in a study of CD8 T cells in ankylosing spondylitis. Whole-study findings and limits: There were earlier reports of some motif variants in reactive arthritis synovial fluid and blood. In ankylosing spondylitis blood, a motif of roughly eight highly homologous TCR beta variants appeared characteristic. The authors reported significant enrichment of disease-linked clones in matched ankylosing spondylitis synovial fluid.

The germline gives CDR1 DFQATT, CDR2 SNEGSKA (reference sequence). The length of the CDR3 is 13 residues. V lost 1 base and J lost 4, with 11 bases in between. TCRdb reprocessed the 5' RACE reads via MiXCR and lists one record per CDR3 protein. The sample includes about 440,000 distinct CDR3 sequences, roughly 15% of them seen just once. A word on this clonotype: Its antigen is not identified.

Sequenced material: blood, either unsorted or a sorted T cell fraction (not recorded which). This receptor was obtained from a male donor with ankylosing spondylitis. The chain recombines TRBV20-1 with TRBJ2-7, with D unclear. The CDR3 DNA is TGCAGTGCTAGAGTTCCCGTGGAGTACGAGCAGTACTTC. As protein: CSARVPVEYEQYF.